Presented here are 13 T cell receptor beta chains from one specimen sequenced in a study of OX40 agonist ivuxolimab in advanced cancers. TCRdb's copy holds only in-frame clones and misses some; the assay was immunoSEQ multiplex PCR. The profile covers fewer than 75,000 clones, with around 85% appearing a single time and 0.6% to 0.7% taken by the ten largest. The sample was CD4+ or CD8+ T cells sorted from blood, taken in a trial of the OX40 agonist ivuxolimab. All receptors derive from an adult with an advanced solid tumor such as melanoma, head and neck, liver or kidney cancer.

In this sample, this clone turned up once. V gene TRBV30 combines with J gene TRBJ1-4; 12 bases map to TRBD1. This CDR3 has 16 amino acids. The J segment lost 9 bases and the V segment lost 0 bases, leaving 8 bases of the junction unmatched. The germline CDR1 and CDR2 sequences are GTSNPN and SVGIG (reference sequence). The chain's CDR3 is CAWSVLPGQGAKKLFF. The CDR3 nucleotides read TGTGCCTGGAGTGTGTTACCGGGACAGGGGGCGAAAAAACTGTTTTTT.

This chain uses TRBV5-6 with TRBJ2-5; 9 nucleotides align to TRBD2. The CDR3 runs 15 residues. The J segment lost 3 bases and the V segment lost 7 bases, leaving 10 bases of the junction unmatched. The germline V gene encodes CDR1 SGHDT and CDR2 YYEEEE. CDR3: CASGGVASGKETQYF. The CDR3 DNA sequence: TGTGCCAGCGGTGGTGTGGCTAGCGGGAAAGAGACCCAGTACTTC.

V gene TRBV18 combines with J gene TRBJ2-7, with D possibly being TRBD2 (7 bases). CDR3 length: 18 amino acids. Germline loops: CDR1 KGHSH, CDR2 LQKENI. The V gene lost 2 bases and the J gene lost 2 bases, with 22 bases spanning the gap. Here the CDR3 DNA reads TGTGCCAGCTCACCAGGGGTCCTCGGGGGGCGTGGAACCTACGAGCAGTACTTC. It is translated as CASSPGVLGGRGTYEQYF.

The chain employs TRBV6-5 and TRBJ2-5, with TRBD1 matching over 7 bases. The CDR3 runs 16 residues. J lost 5 bases, V lost 0 bases, and 9 bases had no gene match. Per germline, CDR1 MNHEY and CDR2 SVGAGI. This chain's CDR3 is CASSYSVQGLWETQYF. CDR3 in DNA: TGTGCCAGCAGTTACTCGGTACAGGGGCTCTGGGAGACCCAGTACTTC.

The rearrangement links TRBV6-5 to TRBJ2-1; the D gene could be TRBD1 or TRBD2 (5 bases each). The V end lost 3 bases, the J end lost 7 bases, and 13 bases lay between the germline ends. Germline CDR1 MNHEY, CDR2 SVGAGI. The CDR3 length is 14 residues. The CDR3 DNA reads as TGTGCCAGCAGTTATAGGGGACCCGGAAATGAGCAGTTCTTC. This codes for CASSYRGPGNEQFF.

The chain carries TRBV19 and TRBJ2-3, with 13 positions matching TRBD2. From germline, CDR1 is LNHDA and CDR2 SQIVND (reference sequence). The V and J ends lost 5 bases and 5 bases, in that order; junction bases with no gene match: 1. The CDR3 spans 14 residues. The CDR3 nucleotides are TGTGCCAGTAGTCGGACTAGCGGGAGAGATACGCAGTATTTT. This encodes CASSRTSGRDTQYF. The full variable domain, its missing parts supplied by reference TRBV19 and TRBJ2-3, is DGGITQSPKYLFRKEGQNVTLSCEQNLNHDAMYWYRQDPGQGLRLIYYSQIVNDFQKGDIAEGYSVSREKKESFPLTVTSAQKNPTAFYLCASSRTSGRDTQYFGPGTRLTVL.

CDR3 sequence (DNA): TGTGCCAGCAGCTTAGGGACAGGATCGACCTACGAGCAGTACTTC. Translated, it gives CASSLGTGSTYEQYF. J is TRBJ2-7 and V is TRBV5-5, with 8 nucleotides matching TRBD1. The CDR3 runs to 15 residues. The J segment lost 2 bases and the V segment lost 2 bases, leaving 6 bases of the junction unmatched. Germline loops: CDR1 SGHKS, CDR2 YYEKEE (reference sequence).

This clone occurred a few times. The CDR3 nucleotides are TGTGCCAGCGGACCGGGACAGGGGTTGGTGACTGAAGCTTTCTTT. Translated, it gives CASGPGQGLVTEAFF. The rearrangement uses TRBV6-1 and TRBJ1-1, with 10 bases aligning to TRBD1. The V segment lost 8 bases and the J segment 5 bases; nucleotides outside the gene matches: 11. Per the germline V gene, CDR1 is MNHNS and CDR2 is SASEGT. CDR3 length: 15 amino acids.

This clone was detected only once. Here the CDR3 reads CASSQAQGRNQPQHF. The CDR3 region has the DNA TGTGCCAGCAGCCAGGCGCAGGGCCGTAATCAGCCCCAGCATTTT. The chain combines TRBV6-5 with TRBJ1-5; possible D gene TRBD1, 5 bases. The CDR3 contains 15 residues. The germline CDR1 and CDR2 sequences are MNHEY and SVGAGI. The V and J ends lost 6 bases and 4 bases respectively, with 16 bases between them.

V usage is TRBV2 and J usage is TRBJ2-1, with D unclear. CDR1 and CDR2 from the germline V gene are SNHLY and FYNNEI. V shed 4 bases and J shed 7 bases, with 5 bases lying between them. The CDR3 is made up of 11 amino acids. The CDR3 DNA reads as TGTGCCAGCAGTGGGGCAAATGAGCAGTTCTTC. It specifies CASSGANEQFF.

The V and J genes are TRBV19 and TRBJ1-3; D is ambiguous. Trimming left V 3 bases short and J 6 bases short, with 12 bases between. The CDR3 covers 14 residues. Germline CDR1 is LNHDA and CDR2 is SQIVND (reference sequence). The CDR3 loop is CASSISTDLNTIYF. The CDR3 region has the DNA TGTGCCAGTAGTATTTCGACCGACTTAAACACCATATATTTT.

The genes are TRBV27 and TRBJ2-5, with 11 nucleotides matching TRBD2. This CDR3 comprises 15 residues. Germline CDR1 and CDR2: MNHEY and SMNVEV (reference sequence). J gave up 2 bases and V 6 bases, and 5 bases lay outside the gene matches. The CDR3 loop reads CASSPGTSGQETQYF. The CDR3 DNA reads TGTGCCAGCAGCCCCGGGACTAGCGGACAAGAGACCCAGTACTTC.

This chain joins TRBV4-1 and TRBJ2-3, with 15 bases matching TRBD2. V gave up 3 bases and J gave up 6 bases; unmatched junction bases: 13. CDR1 is MGHRA and CDR2 is YSYEKL in the germline V gene. This CDR3 has 19 amino acids. The CDR3 is CASSHPGLAGGPDRDTQYF. The CDR3 DNA reads as TGCGCCAGCAGCCACCCCGGACTAGCGGGAGGGCCCGATAGGGATACGCAGTATTTT.